The rows below give T cell receptor beta chains drawn from one sample of a study of molecular identifiers for immune sequencing clone quantification. TCRdb re-derived calls from the PCR reads in MiXCR, one entry per CDR3 protein. Altogether under 800,000 distinct CDR3 sequences are present, about 25% being singletons, with the ten largest covering around 0.78%. Sequencing was performed on naive CD8+ T cells from blood, with Jurkat cell RNA spiked in. Receptors were obtained from a human donor in good health. Some libraries in this study had Jurkat cell RNA spiked in. Both conserved end residues are part of each CDR3. A D gene is named only where the DNA matches it firmly. Clone size is shown for a subset of rows, as once, few, many or a class of expanded clone.

j_call d_call v_call clone_size cdr3_nt cdr3_aa
TRBJ2-7 TRBD1 TRBV11-2 . TGTGCCAGCAGCACCGGGACAGGGCAGTTCGAGCAGTACTTC CASSTGTGQFEQYF
TRBJ2-2 . TRBV19 few TGTGCCAGCAGGGTGAACGGGGAGCTGTTTTTT CASRVNGELFF
TRBJ2-7 TRBD1 TRBV19 few TGTGCCACCACCGGGACAGCTTCCTACGAGCAGTACTTC CATTGTASYEQYF
TRBJ1-1 . TRBV7-9 . TGTGCCAGCAGCTCTTTCGGGACCTCCCAAGCTGAAGCTTTCTTT CASSSFGTSQAEAFF
TRBJ2-7 . TRBV18 many TGTGCCAGCTCCCCGCCGGGGCGGGAAGAGCAGTACTTC CASSPPGREEQYF
TRBJ1-2 TRBD1 TRBV14 . TGTGCCAGCAGCCATACGACAGGGGCGGTCCGTGGCTACACCTTC CASSHTTGAVRGYTF
TRBJ2-7 . TRBV5-1 many TGCGCCAGCAGCTCGATCCCGGAGGACGAGCAGTACTTC CASSSIPEDEQYF
TRBJ2-3 . TRBV12-3/TRBV12-4 few TGTGCCAGCAGTGCCCAGGGGGGTAGCACAGATACGCAGTATTTT CASSAQGGSTDTQYF
TRBJ2-7 TRBD2 TRBV6-5 few TGTGCCAGCAGTCCCGATAGCGGGAGGAACGAGCAGTGCTTC CASSPDSGRNEQCF
TRBJ2-3 TRBD2 TRBV4-3 many TGCGCCAGCAGCCAAGATAGTAGCGGGATCACAGATACGCAGTATTTT CASSQDSSGITDTQYF
TRBJ2-1 . TRBV4-3 . TGCGCCAGCAGCCATGGCATGAACAATGAGCAGTTCTTC CASSHGMNNEQFF
TRBJ1-2 . TRBV20-1 . TGCAGTGCCCCCAGTGGGGAGGTGGGGTATGGCTACACCTTC CSAPSGEVGYGYTF
TRBJ2-7 TRBD1 TRBV29-1 . TGCAGCATTCGGACAGGGGACTCCTACGAGCAGTACTTC CSIRTGDSYEQYF
TRBJ2-1 . TRBV11-2 few TGTGCCAGCAGCTTAGAGTGGAGCTCCTACAATGAGCAGTTCTTC CASSLEWSSYNEQFF
TRBJ2-7 TRBD2 TRBV12-3/TRBV12-4 few TGTGCCACGAGGGCGGGGGGTGAGTACGAGCAGTACTTC CATRAGGEYEQYF
TRBJ2-7 . TRBV7-8 few TGTGCCAGCAGCTTATATCCGGGGGACTACGAGCAGTACTTC CASSLYPGDYEQYF
TRBJ2-3 TRBD2 TRBV3-1 . TGTGCCAGCAGCCAAGGGCGGGGGGAAGACACAGATACGCAGTATTTT CASSQGRGEDTDTQYF
TRBJ2-5 TRBD1 TRBV25-1 many TGTGCCAGCAGTGAAACAGGGGCCTCCTTTTCTCCCCAGTACTTC CASSETGASFSPQYF
TRBJ2-3 TRBD2 TRBV29-1 many TGCAGCGTCTCGTTGCCCAGCGGGGGGGCCACAGATACGCAGTATTTT CSVSLPSGGATDTQYF
TRBJ2-7 . TRBV20-1 many TGCAGTGCTAGAGATCAAGACCGAGTTTGGGAGCAGTACTTC CSARDQDRVWEQYF
TRBJ2-1 . TRBV6-6 many TGTGCCAGCAGTATTTACGGGAGCTCCTACAATGAGCAGTTCTTC CASSIYGSSYNEQFF
TRBJ2-7 . TRBV27 few TGTGCCAGCAGTTTAGAAGGGGCGCAGGAAAGTAGATACGAGCAGTACTTC CASSLEGAQESRYEQYF
TRBJ2-7 . TRBV14 many TGTGCCAGCAGCCAAGAAGTGGGTACATACGAGCAGTACTTC CASSQEVGTYEQYF
TRBJ1-2 TRBD1 TRBV18 . TGTGCCAGCTCGCAACCGGGACAGGGGTATGGCTACACCTTC CASSQPGQGYGYTF
TRBJ1-1 . TRBV6-2/TRBV6-3 . TGTGCCAGCAGTTACTTTAGACAAGGGTCTGAAGCTTTCTTT CASSYFRQGSEAFF
TRBJ2-3 TRBD2 TRBV27 . TGTGCCAGCAGTTTACAACCAGCGGGAGCGGCGGATACGCAGTATTTT CASSLQPAGAADTQYF
TRBJ2-2 . TRBV28 . TGTGCCAGCGATAGCGAGCTGAACACCGGGGAGCTGTTTTTT CASDSELNTGELFF
TRBJ1-1 TRBD1 TRBV6-2/TRBV6-3 many TGTGCCAGCAGGGGACAGGGGTCGAACACTGAAGCTTTCTTT CASRGQGSNTEAFF
TRBJ1-5 . TRBV6-2/TRBV6-3 few TGTGCCAGCAGTTATTGGGGTTTTAGCAATCAGCCCCAGCATTTT CASSYWGFSNQPQHF
TRBJ2-2 TRBD2 TRBV9 . TGTGCCAGCAGCCCCGGACTAGCCAGCGAAGAGCTGTTTTTT CASSPGLASEELFF
TRBJ2-3 . TRBV7-2 many TGTGCCAGCAGCTCATCCCTAGCGCCTAGCACAGATACGCAGTATTTT CASSSSLAPSTDTQYF
TRBJ1-2 . TRBV5-4 . TGTGCCAGCAGCTGGATGGGGGGAACTAACTATGGCTACACCTTC CASSWMGGTNYGYTF
TRBJ2-2 . TRBV25-1 . TGTGCCAGCAGTGCCAGCTTGGCCGGGGAGCTGTTTTTT CASSASLAGELFF
TRBJ2-3 . TRBV6-5 many TGTGCCAGCAGCCCTCCGTTCACAGATACGCAGTATTTT CASSPPFTDTQYF
TRBJ2-3 TRBD2 TRBV2 . TGTGCCAGCGGGGAACGACTAGCGTGGCTGGGGGATACGCAGTATTTT CASGERLAWLGDTQYF
TRBJ2-5 TRBD1 TRBV12-5 . TGTGCTAGTGGTTTTCAGGGGGCCGGAGGAGAGACCCAGTACTTC CASGFQGAGGETQYF
TRBJ2-1 . TRBV10-3 few TGTGCCATCAGTGACCAGGCCCAGTACAATGAGCAGTTCTTC CAISDQAQYNEQFF
TRBJ2-2 . TRBV7-9 once TGTGCCAGCAGTCAGGGAACTAGTCCCGGGGAGCTGTTTTTT CASSQGTSPGELFF
TRBJ2-5 . TRBV12-3/TRBV12-4 many TGTGCCAGCAGCCACACCCGGGGCATCCAAGAGACCCAGTACTTC CASSHTRGIQETQYF
TRBJ2-2 . TRBV7-9 many TGTGCCAGCGACACTCCCGCAAGTACCGGGGAGCTGTTTTTT CASDTPASTGELFF
TRBJ1-2 . TRBV4-1 many TGCGCCAGCAGCCAAGAATTTACAGGAGCTAACTATGGCTACACCTTC CASSQEFTGANYGYTF
TRBJ1-6 . TRBV4-3 . TGCGCCTGCAGCCAAGGAAGACCAGAGGAGTCCCAGGGACCCCTCAACTTT CACSQGRPEESQGPLNF
TRBJ2-3 . TRBV13 . TGTGCCAGCAGCTTGAAGCGGGTTAGCACAGATACGCAGTATTTT CASSLKRVSTDTQYF
TRBJ2-7 . TRBV27 . TGTGCCAGCAGTTTGCTGGACAGCTGCTACGAGCAGTACTTC CASSLLDSCYEQYF
TRBJ2-1 TRBD2 TRBV11-1 few TGTGCCAGCAGCTCCCTGTTCGCGGGAGGGGCCTACAATGAGCAGTTCTTC CASSSLFAGGAYNEQFF
TRBJ2-1 . TRBV27 many TGTGCCAGCAGCCTGGGACCCAATGAGCAGTTCTTC CASSLGPNEQFF
TRBJ2-2 . TRBV28 . TGTGCCAGCAGCCTGATGGGCACCGGGGAGCTGTTTTTT CASSLMGTGELFF
TRBJ1-6 . TRBV6-2/TRBV6-3 few TGTGCCAGCAGTTACCCGGACGGAGATAATTCACCCCTCCACTTT CASSYPDGDNSPLHF
TRBJ1-1 TRBD1 TRBV20-1 . TGCAGTGCTAGCCATCCCGGGACAGGGTACGGGCGCGCTGAAGCTTTCTTT CSASHPGTGYGRAEAFF
TRBJ1-5 TRBD1 TRBV2 few TGTGCCAGCAGTGAGGACAGGGGGCCTTTTATTCAGCCCCAGCATTTT CASSEDRGPFIQPQHF
TRBJ2-2 TRBD2 TRBV3-1 . TGTGCCAGCAGTCGTAGTCTAGCGGGAGCTATCGGGGAGCTGTTTTTT CASSRSLAGAIGELFF
TRBJ2-3 TRBD2 TRBV20-1 many TGCAGTGCTGGTAGCGGGAGGGCCCGAATCGTTGGCACAGATACGCAGTATTTT CSAGSGRARIVGTDTQYF
TRBJ2-3 TRBD2 TRBV24-1 few TGTGCCACCAGTGATTCCGGGACTAGCAGAGATGCGCAGTATTTT CATSDSGTSRDAQYF
TRBJ2-1 . TRBV12-3/TRBV12-4 . TGTGCCAGCAGTTTGAACCCCCTTCCACGGGAGAAGATGAATGAGCAGTTCTTC CASSLNPLPREKMNEQFF
TRBJ2-5 . TRBV15 . TGTGCCGTAGGTAGCGACCGGCCTGGGTACCAAGAGACCCAGTACTTC CAVGSDRPGYQETQYF
TRBJ2-7 . TRBV30 . TGTGCCTGGAGTATGTCAGTATCGCGCGAGCAGTGCTTC CAWSMSVSREQCF
TRBJ2-5 TRBD2 TRBV12-3/TRBV12-4 many TGTGCCACCCGAGCGGGATTCGAAGAGACCCAGTACTTC CATRAGFEETQYF